This T cell receptor (beta chain) is from a study of T-cell memory formation after mild COVID-19 (dated by TCRdb to the early 2020s). Context from the whole study: TCR sequence clusters from the two donors were found to be largely donor specific. In a couple of donors, T-cell clones that expanded and contracted after mild COVID-19 were tracked by sequencing TCRalpha and TCRbeta repertoires over time. The cohort comprised two young, previously healthy adult volunteers, one female and one male.

This clonotype was seen more than once but under ten times. The target of this receptor is not known. No much larger clonotype is one base removed from it; base qualities were not supplied. The CDR3 runs 17 amino acids, cysteine and phenylalanine included. CDR3 DNA only is kept here, 51 bases in frame from base 1. In the germline V gene (reference sequence), CDR1 corresponds to SEHNR and CDR2 to FQNEAQ. V sheds 6 bases and J sheds 10 bases, leaving 28 bases between their ends. Ficoll-Paque density gradient centrifugation was the method used to isolate PBMCs. Reads for this sample came from an Illumina NovaSeq 6000. TCRalpha and TCRbeta cDNA libraries were constructed by 5'RACE with constant-segment primers, with sample barcodes and unique molecular identifiers being introduced. RNA was extracted from every sample with Trizol reagent. Library amplification was performed in two PCR steps, and a second sample barcode and Illumina TruSeq adapters were introduced in the second step. The libraries were sequenced on an Illumina NovaSeq using 2 x 150 bp paired-end reads. Turning to the authors' computational methods: Demultiplexing of reads and collapsing into UMI-guided consensus sequences were performed with migec v1.2.7. Using mixcr v2.1.11, UMI consensuses were aligned to TRA and TRB V and J templates and then assembled into clonotypes. Clonotypes were classified as expanded or contracted when called significant by both edgeR and NoisET, with noise models trained on biological replicates. For edgeR calls, the thresholds were a false discovery rate-adjusted p below 0.01 and a log2 fold-change of 1. As an exploratory analysis of dynamics, PCA with hierarchical clustering was applied to max-normalized trajectories of the 1000 most abundant clonotypes. Separately sequenced CD4+ and CD8+ repertoires were used to assign a CD4 or CD8 phenotype to each responding clone. TCRdb reran the public reads through fastp at Q25 and MiXCR, keeping productive beta chains. Entries that share a CDR3 protein sequence are merged under the most common genes and DNA. These V and J calls are TCRdb output, not the study's own analysis. Counted in this sample were 350,000 or so distinct CDR3 sequences; under 25% of them appeared once. The biggest ten clones account for roughly an eighth of the sample.

Overall study outcomes, separate from this receptor: Some responding clones were found in pre-infection memory, which suggests that pre-existing cross-reactive memory T cells took part in the SARS-CoV-2 response. Contracting CD4+ clones were located mainly in the CM and EM memory subsets, whereas CD8+ clones were found to be enriched in EMRA. Clones that contracted from day 15 to 85 showed balanced CD4/CD8 phenotypes, whereas a second wave of clones that expanded from day 15 to 37 leaned towards CD4+. The study covered only two mild cases, and larger cohorts including severe cases with pre-infection samples were considered necessary. The second-wave clones that peaked on day 37 were not confirmed to be SARS-CoV-2 specific.

The clonotype originates from an adult woman who had mild COVID-19 (a few samples of this study predate the infection). The sample titles of this study are shuffled in the database, so cell type and time point are left out; the donor was told from shared clones. Material: PBMCs or a T cell subset sorted from them (not recorded which). The rearranged chain carries TRBV7-9 and TRBJ2-1, with the D gene not clear enough to name. The CDR3 corresponds to CASRAPSKGNPSVEQFF. The nucleotides read TGTGCCAGCAGGGCACCATCGAAGGGAAATCCAAGCGTGGAGCAGTTCTTC.